This TCR beta chain was profiled in a study of blood T cell repertoires in COVID-19. Across the study: PBMCs, B-cell-depleted T cells, or T cells were the source of the cDNA or gDNA that made up the material.

Across about two dozen US areas, participants ranged in age from roughly 18 to 89 years. Clones were sequenced by immunoSEQ multiplex PCR, and TCRdb holds only the in-frame ones, with some missing. The sample consists of some 200,000 clones, approximately 90% of them appearing once. CDR1 and CDR2 (germline): SGHTA, FQGTGA. Trimming removed 5 bases from V and 0 bases from J, with 11 bases in between. The CDR3 runs to 15 residues. This clonotype was sampled from a woman younger than 30 who had recovered from COVID-19. The V and J genes are TRBV7-3 and TRBJ2-1; no definite D call. Sequencing used PBMCs or T cells enriched from blood (not recorded which). The CDR3, as DNA: TGTGCCAGCAGCGCCTTCGCTAGCTCCTACAATGAGCAGTTCTTC. The encoded protein is CASSAFASSYNEQFF.